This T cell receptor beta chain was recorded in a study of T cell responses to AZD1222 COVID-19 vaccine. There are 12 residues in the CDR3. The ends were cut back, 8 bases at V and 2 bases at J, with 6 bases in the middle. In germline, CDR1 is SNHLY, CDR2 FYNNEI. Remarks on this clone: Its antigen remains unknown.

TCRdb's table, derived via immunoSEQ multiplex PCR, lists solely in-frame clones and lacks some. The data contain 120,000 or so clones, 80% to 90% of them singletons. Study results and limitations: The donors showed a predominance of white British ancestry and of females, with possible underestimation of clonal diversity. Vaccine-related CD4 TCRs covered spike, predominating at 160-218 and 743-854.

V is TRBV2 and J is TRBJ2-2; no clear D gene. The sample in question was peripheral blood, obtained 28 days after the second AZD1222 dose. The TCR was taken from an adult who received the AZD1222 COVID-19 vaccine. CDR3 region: CASGGNTGELFF. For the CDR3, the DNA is TGTGCCAGCGGCGGAAACACCGGGGAGCTGTTTTTT.